These 25 T cell receptor beta chains originate from one sample sequenced in a study of blood T cell repertoires in COVID-19 (dated by TCRdb to about 2020). Receptor amplification or capture employed the immunoSEQ multiplex PCR assay. TCRdb stores this immuneACCESS table with in-frame sequences only. Part of the clones is absent; in the studies checked, under half of the shortfall reflects unresolved V genes, and no reason is known for the rest. The sample table holds 78,000 or so clones, of which around nine tenths were seen once. About 5% of the sample lies in the top ten. Sequencing used peripheral blood. The receptors shown here come from a man aged 50 or older with active or convalescent COVID-19.

The genes are TRBV9 and TRBJ1-5; D is possibly TRBD1 (6 bases). CDR1 SGDLS and CDR2 YYNGEE come from the germline V gene. The CDR3 covers 15 residues. V was pared by 4 bases and J by 0 bases, with 11 bases between. The CDR3 DNA is TGTGCCAGCAGCCCTACAGGGAATAGCAATCAGCCCCAGCATTTT. Its protein is CASSPTGNSNQPQHF.

CDR3 loop: CASSPRTGQTLTGELFF. CDR3 sequence (DNA): TGTGCCAGCAGCCCCCGGACAGGACAAACTTTAACCGGGGAGCTGTTTTTT. The chain carries TRBV13 and TRBJ2-2, with 7 bases fitting TRBD1. Losses at the gene ends were 5 bases for V and 5 bases for J; bases not matched to a gene: 14. The germline CDR1 and CDR2 sequences are PRHDT and FYEKMQ (reference sequence). The CDR3 has 17 residues.

The chain recombines TRBV12-3 or TRBV12-4 with TRBJ1-6, with D unresolved. V was clipped by 5 bases and J by 8 bases, with 10 bases between them. This CDR3 is built from 13 residues. The CDR3 sequence is CASSGPPYSPLHF. The CDR3, as DNA: TGTGCCAGCAGTGGCCCCCCCTATTCACCCCTCCACTTT.

On this clone: Germline and junction disagree at one end, which may indicate a read error. This chain connects TRBV10-2 to TRBJ2-1; weak D call: TRBD2 (6 bases). Germline V gene data show CDR1 as WSHSY and CDR2 as SAAADI. The CDR3 consists of 11 residues. The CDR3 is CASSAGGKRIF. In DNA, the CDR3 is TGCGCCAGCAGTGCAGGAGGGAAGCGGATCTTC.

This clone appeared once. The V and J genes are TRBV3-1 (or the pseudogene TRBV3-2) and TRBJ1-5; perhaps TRBD1 as D (6 bases). This CDR3 spans 14 amino acids. Trimming cost V 1 base and J 7 bases, with 11 bases left between them. Germline V gene data show CDR1 as LGHDT and CDR2 as YNNKEL (reference sequence). The DNA for the CDR3 is TGTGCCAGCAGCCAAGCTGGGGGCCAACAGCCCCAGCATTTT. Encoded protein: CASSQAGGQQPQHF.

This chain links TRBV10-2 with TRBJ2-5; D call uncertain. V dropped 2 bases and J dropped 2 bases, with 6 bases sitting between them. This CDR3 is built from 13 residues. Germline lookup yields CDR1 WSHSY and CDR2 SAAADI. The chain's CDR3 is CASSEVSQETQYF. The CDR3 DNA follows: TGCGCCAGCAGTGAGGTTTCTCAAGAGACCCAGTACTTC.

J is TRBJ1-5 and V is TRBV6-5; D perhaps matches TRBD1 (5 bases). The length of the CDR3 is 13 residues. V gave up 7 bases and J gave up 6 bases, with 13 bases separating them. Per germline, CDR1 MNHEY and CDR2 SVGAGI. CDR3 in DNA: TGTGCCAGCACCAGGGAACATAGTCAGCCCCAGCATTTT. The encoded protein is CASTREHSQPQHF.

The count of this clone is one. The rearrangement joins TRBV5-6 to TRBJ2-1; 9 bases fit TRBD1. V was pared by 4 bases and J by 4 bases, with 6 bases of the junction left unmatched. The V gene's germline CDR1 is SGHDT and CDR2 YYEEEE. The CDR3 runs to 15 residues. CDR3 sequence reads: CASSQTGQGYNEQFF. The CDR3 DNA reads TGTGCCAGCAGCCAAACGGGACAGGGTTACAATGAGCAGTTCTTC.

CDR3 sequence: CASSLVAGVYEQYF. As DNA, the CDR3 is TGTGCCAGCAGCTTAGTGGCAGGCGTCTACGAGCAGTACTTC. This chain links TRBV7-6 with TRBJ2-7; D is unresolved. The germline CDR1 and CDR2 sequences are SGHVS and FNYEAQ. The CDR3 is made up of 14 amino acids. Between the trimmed V and J ends, which lost 1 base and 3 bases, there was a span of 10 bases. The whole variable domain, remainder taken from reference TRBV7-6 and TRBJ2-7, is GAGVSQSPRYKVTKRGQDVALRCDPISGHVSLYWYRQALGQGPEFLTYFNYEAQQDKSGLPNDRFSAERPEGSISTLTIQRTEQRDSAMYRCASSLVAGVYEQYFGPGTRLTVT.

CDR3 region: CARSARQGPETQYF. CDR3 nucleotides: TGTGCCAGAAGCGCCCGACAGGGGCCAGAGACCCAGTACTTC. V usage is TRBV5-3 and J usage is TRBJ2-5, with TRBD1 matching 8 bases. TRBV5-3 is an open reading frame whose function is uncertain. The CDR3 runs to 14 residues. Trimming took 4 bases from V and 4 from J; bases not matched to a gene: 6.

This clone was seen a single time. The V and J genes are TRBV28 and TRBJ1-2, with 7 nucleotides matching TRBD1. V shed 1 base and J 2 bases; nucleotides not matched to a gene: 16. Germline values: CDR1 MDHEN, CDR2 SYDVKM. CDR3 length: 19 amino acids. The CDR3 reads CASSLLRSRGTEANYGYTF. In DNA form, the CDR3 reads TGTGCCAGCAGTTTATTAAGGTCGCGAGGGACAGAGGCCAACTATGGCTACACCTTC.

The V call is TRBV5-8, the J call TRBJ1-5, with a weak D call TRBD1 (5 bases). V lost 0 bases, J lost 5 bases, and 12 bases lay in between. The CDR3 has 15 residues. Germline CDR1 is SGHTS and CDR2 is YDEGEE. DNA of the CDR3: TGTGCCAGCAGCTTGGGTTCAGGGATGTATCAGCCCCAGCATTTT. Translation gives CASSLGSGMYQPQHF. Full variable domain (rest looked up from reference TRBV5-8 and TRBJ1-5): EAGVTQSPTHLIKTRGQQATLRCSPISGHTSVYWYQQALGLGLQFLLWYDEGEERNRGNFPPRFSGRQFPNYSSELNVNALELEDSALYLCASSLGSGMYQPQHFGDGTRLSIL.

This sequence joins TRBV7-8 and TRBJ1-1; possibly TRBD1 for D (5 bases). This CDR3 region has 14 residues. Trimming removed 1 base at V and 4 bases at J, with 10 bases between. The germline V gene has CDR1 SGHVS and CDR2 FQNEAQ. The CDR3 DNA is TGTGCCAGCAGCTTAGGAACAGGCTCCACTGAAGCTTTCTTT. This translates into CASSLGTGSTEAFF.

V is TRBV5-1 and J is TRBJ2-2; D might be TRBD2 (5 bases). This CDR3 comprises 17 residues. Trimming removed 0 bases at V and 0 bases at J, with 12 bases between. Germline V lookup: CDR1 SGHRS, CDR2 YFSETQ. The CDR3 loop reads CASSLGLAFANTGELFF. CDR3 nucleotide sequence: TGCGCCAGCAGCTTGGGCTTAGCGTTCGCGAACACCGGGGAGCTGTTTTTT.

The chain links TRBV19 to TRBJ2-3; D not resolved. Per germline, CDR1 LNHDA and CDR2 SQIVND (reference sequence). V shed 5 bases and J shed 2 bases, with 14 bases lying between them. This CDR3 contains 15 residues. CDR3 in amino acids: CASSLGPEATDTQYF. The DNA of the CDR3 is TGTGCCAGTAGTCTAGGACCCGAGGCCACAGATACGCAGTATTTT.

V and J are TRBV28 and TRBJ2-7, with TRBD2 identical over 8 bases. The CDR3 is made up of 16 amino acids. Trimming took 6 bases from V and 2 from J; bases not matched to a gene: 12. Germline values: CDR1 MDHEN, CDR2 SYDVKM. CDR3 region: CASRGVVAGNPYEQYF. Here the CDR3 DNA reads TGTGCCAGCAGGGGCGTGGTAGCGGGGAACCCCTACGAGCAGTACTTC.

This chain connects TRBV5-1 to TRBJ2-2; the D gene is possibly TRBD2 (5 bases). Per germline, CDR1 SGHRS and CDR2 YFSETQ. Trimming removed 5 bases at V and 2 bases at J, with 13 bases between. The CDR3 covers 15 residues. The DNA for the CDR3 is TGCGCCAGCAGTAAGGACCGGGGAAACACCGGGGAGCTGTTTTTT. Its protein product is CASSKDRGNTGELFF.

The chain uses TRBV5-1 and TRBJ1-6, with 9 bases matching TRBD1. Germline lookup yields CDR1 SGHRS and CDR2 YFSETQ. V was clipped by 0 bases and J by 10 bases; unmatched bases: 5. CDR3 size: 15 residues. CDR3: CASSLAGTGNSPLHF. The DNA for the CDR3 is TGCGCCAGCAGCTTGGCTGGGACAGGGAACTCACCCCTCCACTTT.

This clone was picked up one time. The rearrangement joins TRBV7-9 to TRBJ1-5, with 7 bases identical to TRBD1. Germline lookup yields CDR1 SEHNR and CDR2 FQNEAQ (reference sequence). The CDR3 spans 13 residues. V was clipped by 5 bases and J by 5 bases; unmatched bases: 3. CDR3 sequence: CASSPTGDQPQHF. In DNA form, the CDR3 reads TGTGCCAGCAGCCCTACAGGGGATCAGCCCCAGCATTTT.

This chain links TRBV7-6 with TRBJ2-5, with 12 bases that match TRBD1. Germline V gene data show CDR1 as SGHVS and CDR2 as FNYEAQ. The ends lost 5 bases at V and 4 bases at J; junction bases unmatched: 5. This CDR3 has 15 amino acids. The CDR3 reads CASSRDRGLGETQYF. Written as DNA, the CDR3 is TGTGCCAGCAGCCGGGACAGGGGGCTTGGAGAGACCCAGTACTTC.

V usage is TRBV3-1 (or the pseudogene TRBV3-2) and J usage is TRBJ2-3, with TRBD1 identical over 9 bases. CDR3 length equals 15 residues. The germline V gene encodes CDR1 LGHDT and CDR2 YNNKEL (reference sequence). Trimming cost V 1 base and J 5 bases; bases outside gene matches: 4. CDR3 loop: CASSQAGQGIDTQYF. CDR3 in DNA: TGTGCCAGCAGCCAAGCGGGACAGGGTATAGATACGCAGTATTTT.

J is TRBJ1-1 and V is TRBV19; 9 bases are a match to TRBD1. J was trimmed by 4 bases and V by 5 bases; bases with no gene match: 8. The CDR3 runs 15 residues. CDR1 is LNHDA, CDR2 SQIVND, per germline (reference sequence). The chain's CDR3 is CASSVQGQGSTEAFF. The CDR3 nucleotides are TGTGCCAGTAGTGTACAGGGACAGGGATCCACTGAAGCTTTCTTT.

V gene TRBV7-2 combines with J gene TRBJ2-2; D is perhaps TRBD2 (5 bases). CDR3 length equals 14 residues. V shed 3 bases and J shed 6 bases, with 11 bases lying between them. Germline V gives CDR1 SGHTA, CDR2 FQGNSA. The CDR3 region has the DNA TGTGCCAGCAGCTTTTACCAGAGGGCCGGGGAGCTGTTTTTT. This sequence encodes CASSFYQRAGELFF. The variable domain in full, completed from reference TRBV7-2 and TRBJ2-2, reads GAGVSQSPSNKVTEKGKDVELRCDPISGHTALYWYRQSLGQGLEFLIYFQGNSAPDKSGLPSDRFSAERTGGSVSTLTIQRTQQEDSAVYLCASSFYQRAGELFFGEGSRLTVL.

This chain links TRBV18 with TRBJ2-7, with D uncertain. Germline loops: CDR1 KGHSH, CDR2 LQKENI. The CDR3 is 13 amino acids. Trimming shortened V by 4 bases and J by 1 base, and 8 bases separated the two germline ends. CDR3 DNA: TGTGCCAGCTCACTGACTCTTTCCTACGAGCAGTACTTC. This translates into CASSLTLSYEQYF.

The chain combines TRBV5-4 with TRBJ2-7; 8 bases match TRBD2. CDR1 SGHNT and CDR2 YYREEE come from the germline V gene (reference sequence). J gave up 0 bases and V 3 bases, and 5 bases lay outside the gene matches. The CDR3 has 15 amino acids. The CDR3 here is CASSSTGGSSYEQYF. As DNA, the CDR3 is TGTGCCAGCAGCTCTACGGGGGGGAGCTCCTACGAGCAGTACTTC. Looking up the rest from reference TRBV5-4 and TRBJ2-7 gives the full variable domain: ETGVTQSPTHLIKTRGQQVTLRCSSQSGHNTVSWYQQALGQGPQFIFQYYREEENGRGNFPPRFSGLQFPNYSSELNVNALELDDSALYLCASSSTGGSSYEQYFGPGTRLTVT.